Each of the 3 T cell receptor beta chains below was sequenced from the same sample in a study of PD-L1 blockade in urothelial cancer. Time point meaning: pretreatment peripheral blood. Only in-frame clones appear in the TCRdb table, and some are missing; sequencing was by immunoSEQ multiplex PCR. The table has 84,000 or so clones, 85% seen once. The sample in question was PBMCs, obtained around atezolizumab (anti-PD-L1) treatment. These receptors came from a man in his fifties or sixties with urothelial cancer.

V is TRBV9 and J is TRBJ2-2, with 7 bases matching TRBD1. This CDR3 is 13 amino acids long. Trimming removed 3 bases from V and 7 bases from J; junction bases left unmatched: 3. Germline V lookup: CDR1 SGDLS, CDR2 YYNGEE. In DNA form, the CDR3 reads TGTGCCAGCAGCGCGCGGACAGGCGGGGAGCTGTTTTTT. Translation: CASSARTGGELFF.

V is TRBV4-2 and J is TRBJ1-1; no clear D gene. There are 16 residues in the CDR3. Germline V gene data show CDR1 as LGHNA and CDR2 as YNFKEQ. The germline V and J ends were trimmed by 0 bases and 1 base, with 12 bases remaining between them. The CDR3 region has the DNA TGTGCCAGCAGCCAAGATCTCGGGTCAGAGAACACTGAAGCTTTCTTT. It codes for CASSQDLGSENTEAFF.

This sequence joins TRBV29-1 and TRBJ1-3; possible D gene TRBD1, 6 bases. Germline CDR1 SQVTM, CDR2 ANQGSEA. V was trimmed by 7 bases and J by 4 bases, leaving 17 bases between them. The length of the CDR3 is 14 residues. The CDR3 coding sequence is TGCAGCGCCTCGTCTGGGACAATCGGAAACACCATATATTTT. It is translated as CSASSGTIGNTIYF. Drawing the rest from reference TRBV29-1 and TRBJ1-3, the complete variable domain is SAVISQKPSRDICQRGTSLTIQCQVDSQVTMMFWYRQQPGQSLTLIATANQGSEATYESGFVIDKFPISRPNLTFSTLTVSNMSPEDSSIYLCSASSGTIGNTIYFGEGSWLTVV.